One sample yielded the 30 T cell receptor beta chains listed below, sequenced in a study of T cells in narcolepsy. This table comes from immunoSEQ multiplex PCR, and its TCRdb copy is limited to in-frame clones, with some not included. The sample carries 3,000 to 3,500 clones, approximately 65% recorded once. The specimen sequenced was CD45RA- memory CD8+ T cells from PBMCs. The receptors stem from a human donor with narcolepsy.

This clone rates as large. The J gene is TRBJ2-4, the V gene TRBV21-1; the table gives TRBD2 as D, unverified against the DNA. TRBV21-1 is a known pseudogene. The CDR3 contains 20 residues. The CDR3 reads CASSSPGTSGGAVAKNIQYF. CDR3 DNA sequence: TGTGCCAGCAGCTCCCCCGGGACTAGCGGGGGGGCGGTAGCCAAAAACATTCAGTACTTC.

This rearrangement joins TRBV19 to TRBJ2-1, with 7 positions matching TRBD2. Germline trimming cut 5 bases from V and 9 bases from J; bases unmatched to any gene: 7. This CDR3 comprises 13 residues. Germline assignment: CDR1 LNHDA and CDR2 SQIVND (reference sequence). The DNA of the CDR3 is TGTGCCAGTAGTTTGGGGGGGGAGGGTGAGCAGTTCTTC. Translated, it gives CASSLGGEGEQFF.

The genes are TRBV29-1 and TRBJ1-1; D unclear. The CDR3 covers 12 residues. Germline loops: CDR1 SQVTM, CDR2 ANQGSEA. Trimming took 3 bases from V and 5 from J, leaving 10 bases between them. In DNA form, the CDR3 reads TGCAGCGTTGAGGCTACTGGGACTGAAGCTTTCTTT. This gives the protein CSVEATGTEAFF.

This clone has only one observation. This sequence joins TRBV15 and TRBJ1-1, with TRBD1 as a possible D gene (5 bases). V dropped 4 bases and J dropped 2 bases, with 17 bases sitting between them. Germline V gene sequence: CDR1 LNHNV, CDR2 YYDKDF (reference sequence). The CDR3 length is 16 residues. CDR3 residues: CATSTPGDRPNTEAFF. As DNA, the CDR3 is TGTGCCACCAGCACCCCGGGTGACAGACCTAACACTGAAGCTTTCTTT.

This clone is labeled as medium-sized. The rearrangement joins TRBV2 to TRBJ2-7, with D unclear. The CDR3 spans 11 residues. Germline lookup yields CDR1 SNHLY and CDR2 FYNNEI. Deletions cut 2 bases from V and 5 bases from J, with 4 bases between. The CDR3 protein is CASSERDEQYF. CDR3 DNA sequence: TGTGCCAGCAGTGAAAGGGACGAGCAGTACTTC.

The CDR3 region has the DNA TGTGCCAGCAGTTACTCTAGGGGGGCCGGGGAGCTGTTTTTT. The encoded protein is CASSYSRGAGELFF. The chain employs TRBV6-5 and TRBJ2-2; D possibly matches TRBD1 or TRBD2 (6 bases each). Trimming removed 0 bases at V and 6 bases at J, with 8 bases between. This CDR3 has 14 amino acids. CDR1 is MNHEY, CDR2 SVGAGI, per germline.

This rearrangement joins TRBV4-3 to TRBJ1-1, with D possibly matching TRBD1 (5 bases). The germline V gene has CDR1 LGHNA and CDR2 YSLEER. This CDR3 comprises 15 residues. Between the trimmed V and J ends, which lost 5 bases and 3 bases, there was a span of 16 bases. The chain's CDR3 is CASSSEGPSDTEAFF. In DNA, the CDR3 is TGCGCCAGCAGCTCAGAGGGACCCTCGGACACTGAAGCTTTCTTT.

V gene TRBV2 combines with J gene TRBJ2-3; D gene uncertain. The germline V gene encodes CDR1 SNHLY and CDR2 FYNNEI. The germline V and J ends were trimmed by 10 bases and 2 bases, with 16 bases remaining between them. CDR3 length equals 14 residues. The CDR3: CANRGLEVTDTQYF. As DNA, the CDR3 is TGTGCCAACCGCGGCCTTGAAGTCACAGATACGCAGTATTTT. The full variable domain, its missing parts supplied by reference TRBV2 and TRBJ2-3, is EPEVTQTPSHQVTQMGQEVILRCVPISNHLYFYWYRQILGQKVEFLVSFYNNEISEKSEIFDDQFSVERPDGSNFTLKIRSTKLEDSAMYFCANRGLEVTDTQYFGPGTRLTVL.

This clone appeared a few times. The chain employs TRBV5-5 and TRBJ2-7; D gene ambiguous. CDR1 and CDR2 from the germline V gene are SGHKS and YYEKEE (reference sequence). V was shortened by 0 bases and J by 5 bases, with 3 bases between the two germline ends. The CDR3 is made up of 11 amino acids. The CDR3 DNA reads TGTGCCAGCAGCTTGGTCGACGAGCAGTACTTC. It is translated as CASSLVDEQYF.

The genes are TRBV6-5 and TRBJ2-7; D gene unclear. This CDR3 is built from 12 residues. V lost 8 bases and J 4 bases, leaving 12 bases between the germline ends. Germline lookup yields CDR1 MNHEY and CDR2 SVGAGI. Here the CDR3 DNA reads TGTGCCAGCGGCCCCCAGGCGTACGAGCAGTACTTC. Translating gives CASGPQAYEQYF.

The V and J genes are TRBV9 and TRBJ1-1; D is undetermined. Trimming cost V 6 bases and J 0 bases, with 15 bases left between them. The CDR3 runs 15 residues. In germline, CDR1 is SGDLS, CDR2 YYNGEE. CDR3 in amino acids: CASTPGGSMNTEAFF. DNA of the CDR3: TGTGCCAGCACCCCCGGTGGGAGCATGAACACTGAAGCTTTCTTT.

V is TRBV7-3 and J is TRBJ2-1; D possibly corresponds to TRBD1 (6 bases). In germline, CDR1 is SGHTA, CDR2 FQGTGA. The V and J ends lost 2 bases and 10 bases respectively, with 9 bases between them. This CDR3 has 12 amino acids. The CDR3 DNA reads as TGTGCCAGCAGCTTAGCGGACAGCGAGCAGTTCTTC. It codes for CASSLADSEQFF.

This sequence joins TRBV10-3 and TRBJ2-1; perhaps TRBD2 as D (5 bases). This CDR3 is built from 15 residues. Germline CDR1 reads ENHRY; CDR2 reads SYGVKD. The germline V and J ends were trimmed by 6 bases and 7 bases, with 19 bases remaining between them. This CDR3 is CAISGREGQGNEQFF. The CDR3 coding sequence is TGTGCCATCAGCGGGCGAGAGGGTCAAGGAAATGAGCAGTTCTTC.

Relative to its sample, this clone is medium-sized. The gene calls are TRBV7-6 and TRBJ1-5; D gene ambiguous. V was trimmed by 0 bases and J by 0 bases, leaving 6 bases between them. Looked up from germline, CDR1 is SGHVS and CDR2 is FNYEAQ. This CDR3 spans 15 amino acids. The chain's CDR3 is CASSLAWGSNQPQHF. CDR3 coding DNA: TGTGCCAGCAGCTTAGCCTGGGGTAGCAATCAGCCCCAGCATTTT.

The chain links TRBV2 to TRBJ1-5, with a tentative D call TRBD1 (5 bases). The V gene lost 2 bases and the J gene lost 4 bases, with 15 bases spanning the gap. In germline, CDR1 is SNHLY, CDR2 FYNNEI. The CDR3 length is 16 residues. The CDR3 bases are TGTGCCAGCAGTGAACCCCCGGGGCTACTGAATCAGCCCCAGCATTTT. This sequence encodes CASSEPPGLLNQPQHF.

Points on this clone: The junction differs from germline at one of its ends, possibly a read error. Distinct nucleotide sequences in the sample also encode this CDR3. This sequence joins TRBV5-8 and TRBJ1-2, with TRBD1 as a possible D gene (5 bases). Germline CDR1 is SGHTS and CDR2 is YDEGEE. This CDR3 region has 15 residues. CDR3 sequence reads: CASSQEQGSVLGYTF. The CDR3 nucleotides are TGCGCCAGCAGCCAAGAGCAGGGTTCCGTCCTTGGCTACACCTTC.

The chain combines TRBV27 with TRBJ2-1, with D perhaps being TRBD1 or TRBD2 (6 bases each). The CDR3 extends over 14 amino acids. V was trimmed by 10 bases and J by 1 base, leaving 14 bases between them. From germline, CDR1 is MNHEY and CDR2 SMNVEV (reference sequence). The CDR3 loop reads CATTKGGSYNEQFF. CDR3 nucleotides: TGTGCCACCACGAAAGGGGGGTCCTACAATGAGCAGTTCTTC.

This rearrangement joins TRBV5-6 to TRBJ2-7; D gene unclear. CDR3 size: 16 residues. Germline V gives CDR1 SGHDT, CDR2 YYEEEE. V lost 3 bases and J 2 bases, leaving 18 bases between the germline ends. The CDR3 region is CASSSTPGGNPYEQYF. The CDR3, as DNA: TGTGCCAGCAGCTCAACCCCGGGTGGGAATCCCTACGAGCAGTACTTC.

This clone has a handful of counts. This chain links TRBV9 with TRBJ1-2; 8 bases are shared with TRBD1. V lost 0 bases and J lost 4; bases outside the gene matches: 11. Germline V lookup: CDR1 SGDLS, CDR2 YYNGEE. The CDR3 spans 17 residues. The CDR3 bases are TGTGCCAGCAGCGTAGCTACGCCAACAGGGGGTGCCTATGGCTACACCTTC. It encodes CASSVATPTGGAYGYTF.

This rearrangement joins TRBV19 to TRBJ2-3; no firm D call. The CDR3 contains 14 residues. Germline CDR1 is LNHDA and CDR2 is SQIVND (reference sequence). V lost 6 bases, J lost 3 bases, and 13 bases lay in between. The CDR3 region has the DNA TGTGCCAGTAGCCACGGCCCTCCAACAGATACGCAGTATTTT. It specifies CASSHGPPTDTQYF.

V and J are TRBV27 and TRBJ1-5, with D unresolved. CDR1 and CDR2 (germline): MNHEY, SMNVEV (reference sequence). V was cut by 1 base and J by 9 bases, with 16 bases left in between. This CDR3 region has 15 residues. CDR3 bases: TGTGCCAGCAGTTTATTTGTGGATTCTCGGGGGCCCCAGCATTTT. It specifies CASSLFVDSRGPQHF.

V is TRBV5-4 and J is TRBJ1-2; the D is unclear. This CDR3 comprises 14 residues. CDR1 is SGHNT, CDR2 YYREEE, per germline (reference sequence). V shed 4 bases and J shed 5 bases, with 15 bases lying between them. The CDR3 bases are TGTGCCAGCAGCAACCTGGTGGCAGCTTATGGCTACACCTTC. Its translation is CASSNLVAAYGYTF.

The CDR3 is CASSQVLLYEQYF. The CDR3 coding sequence is TGCGCCAGCAGCCAAGTTTTGCTCTACGAGCAGTACTTC. This chain joins TRBV4-1 and TRBJ2-7, with D unresolved. CDR3 length: 13 amino acids. CDR1 and CDR2 from the germline V gene are MGHRA and YSYEKL. V was pared by 1 base and J by 3 bases, with 7 bases between.

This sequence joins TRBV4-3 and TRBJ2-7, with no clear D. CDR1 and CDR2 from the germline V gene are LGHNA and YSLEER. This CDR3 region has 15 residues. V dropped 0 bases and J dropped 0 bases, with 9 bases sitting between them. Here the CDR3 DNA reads TGCGCCAGCAGCCAAGAAGTGGTAAGCTCCTACGAGCAGTACTTC. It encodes CASSQEVVSSYEQYF.

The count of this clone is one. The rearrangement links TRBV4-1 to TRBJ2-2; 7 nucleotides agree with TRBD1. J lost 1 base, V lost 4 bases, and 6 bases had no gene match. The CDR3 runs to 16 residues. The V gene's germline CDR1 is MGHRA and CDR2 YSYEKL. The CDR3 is CASSRPGTENTGELFF. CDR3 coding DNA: TGCGCCAGCAGCCGCCCCGGGACAGAGAACACCGGGGAGCTGTTTTTT.

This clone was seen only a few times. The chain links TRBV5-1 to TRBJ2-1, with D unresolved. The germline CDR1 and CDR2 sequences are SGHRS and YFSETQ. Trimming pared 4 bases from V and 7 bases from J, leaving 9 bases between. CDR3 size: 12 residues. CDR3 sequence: CASSATKNEQFF. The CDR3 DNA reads TGCGCCAGCAGCGCTACTAAGAATGAGCAGTTCTTC.

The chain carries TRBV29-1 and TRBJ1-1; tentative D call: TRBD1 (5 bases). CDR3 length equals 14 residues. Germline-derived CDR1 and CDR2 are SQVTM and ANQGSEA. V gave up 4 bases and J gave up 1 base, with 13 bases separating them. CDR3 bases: TGCAGCGTTGTCGGGGGGTCGTCGAACACTGAAGCTTTCTTT. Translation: CSVVGGSSNTEAFF.

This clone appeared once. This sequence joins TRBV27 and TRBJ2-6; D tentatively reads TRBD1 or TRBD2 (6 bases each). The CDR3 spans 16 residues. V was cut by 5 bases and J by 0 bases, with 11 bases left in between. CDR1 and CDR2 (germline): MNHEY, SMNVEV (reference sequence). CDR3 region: CASSVGGLSGANVLTF. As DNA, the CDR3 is TGTGCCAGCAGTGTAGGGGGGCTCTCTGGGGCCAACGTCCTGACTTTC. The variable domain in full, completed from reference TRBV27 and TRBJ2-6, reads EAQVTQNPRYLITVTGKKLTVTCSQNMNHEYMSWYRQDPGLGLRQIYYSMNVEVTDKGDVPEGYKVSRKEKRNFPLILESPSPNQTSLYFCASSVGGLSGANVLTFGAGSRLTVL.

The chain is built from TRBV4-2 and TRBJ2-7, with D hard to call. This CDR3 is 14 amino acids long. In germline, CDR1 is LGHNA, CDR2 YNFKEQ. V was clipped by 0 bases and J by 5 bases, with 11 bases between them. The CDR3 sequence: CASSQELGGNEQYF. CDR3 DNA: TGTGCCAGCAGCCAAGAGTTAGGCGGCAACGAGCAGTACTTC.

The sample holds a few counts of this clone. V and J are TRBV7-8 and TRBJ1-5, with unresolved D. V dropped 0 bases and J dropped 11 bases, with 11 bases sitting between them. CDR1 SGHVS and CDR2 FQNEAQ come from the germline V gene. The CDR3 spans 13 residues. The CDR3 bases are TGTGCCAGCAGCTTAGCCTTAGACTGGGCCCAGCATTTT. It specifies CASSLALDWAQHF.